These 26 T cell receptor beta chains share one sample of origin, sequenced in a study of CD8+ T cells in alopecia areata. Stated treatment: oral pan-JAK inhibitor, 5-10 mg twice daily. Both peripheral blood and punch biopsies of lesional scalp skin were obtained from patients who had alopecia areata. Once RNA had been extracted, it was reverse transcribed into cDNA to act as the sequencing template. TCRdb's copy holds only in-frame clones and misses some; the assay was immunoSEQ multiplex PCR. Of fewer than 9,500 clones listed, roughly 67% were seen once; the top ten hold approximately 13%. The source material was skin, sampled at week 4, from a patient treated with tofacitinib. These TCRs come from a human donor with alopecia areata.

V and J are TRBV5-5 and TRBJ1-1, with D possibly being TRBD1 (6 bases). The CDR3 totals 17 residues. Germline values: CDR1 SGHKS, CDR2 YYEKEE (reference sequence). Trimming removed 3 bases from V and 5 bases from J, with 23 bases in between. The CDR3: CASSSPQGSRGRTEAFF. CDR3 nucleotide sequence: TGTGCCAGCAGCTCCCCCCAGGGCAGCAGGGGAAGAACTGAAGCTTTCTTT.

In DNA form, the CDR3 reads TGCGCCAGCAGCTGGGACAGGGCCCCGAACACCGGGGAGCTGTTTTTT. Residues: CASSWDRAPNTGELFF. The chain carries TRBV5-1 and TRBJ2-2; 9 bases agree with TRBD1. V lost 3 bases and J lost 0; bases outside the gene matches: 3. Germline values: CDR1 SGHRS, CDR2 YFSETQ. The CDR3 runs to 16 residues.

This clone was found a few times. The V call is TRBV5-4, the J call TRBJ2-3; 10 bases agree with TRBD1. The CDR3 consists of 14 residues. Per the germline V gene, CDR1 is SGHNT and CDR2 is YYREEE (reference sequence). V trimming: 5 bases; J trimming: 3 bases; junction bases outside the gene matches: 3. CDR3 protein: CASSPGQGTDTQYF. The CDR3 DNA reads TGTGCCAGCAGTCCGGGACAGGGGACAGATACGCAGTATTTT.

In this sample, this clone turned up once. J is TRBJ2-5 and V is TRBV7-3; the D gene is possibly TRBD1 (6 bases). Germline V lookup: CDR1 SGHTA, CDR2 FQGTGA. This CDR3 region has 14 residues. The V end lost 2 bases, the J end lost 3 bases, and 10 bases lay between the germline ends. CDR3 sequence: CASSLSGVEETQYF. CDR3 nucleotides: TGTGCCAGCAGCTTATCAGGGGTGGAAGAGACCCAGTACTTC.

This chain joins TRBV7-9 and TRBJ2-1; 14 positions match TRBD2. This CDR3 has 13 amino acids. Germline V CDR1 and CDR2: SEHNR, FQNEAQ (reference sequence). The J segment lost 10 bases and the V segment lost 8 bases, leaving 4 bases of the junction unmatched. The CDR3 bases are TGTGCCAGCGGACTAGCGGGAGGAGAAGAGCAGTTCTTC. This sequence encodes CASGLAGGEEQFF.

This clone was recorded a few times. J is TRBJ2-7 and V is TRBV5-1; D gene unclear. Between the trimmed V and J ends, which lost 0 bases and 8 bases, there was a span of 6 bases. The CDR3 extends over 11 amino acids. Germline V CDR1 and CDR2: SGHRS, YFSETQ. As DNA, the CDR3 is TGCGCCAGCAGCTTGGATGGAAAGCAGTACTTC. It specifies CASSLDGKQYF. Complete variable domain (other parts from reference TRBV5-1 and TRBJ2-7): KAGVTQTPRYLIKTRGQQVTLSCSPISGHRSVSWYQQTPGQGLQFLFEYFSETQRNKGNFPGRFSGRQFSNSRSEMNVSTLELGDSALYLCASSLDGKQYFGPGTRLTVT.

With respect to this clone: The same CDR3 arises from other DNA sequences in this sample as well. The chain employs TRBV30 and TRBJ2-4, with D possibly TRBD1 on 7 matching bases. Germline assignment: CDR1 GTSNPN and CDR2 SVGIG (reference sequence). The ends were cut back, 3 bases at V and 3 bases at J, with 18 bases in the middle. The CDR3 covers 16 residues. This CDR3 is CAWRGQGGGGKNIQYF. The CDR3 DNA follows: TGTGCCTGGAGAGGGCAGGGGGGCGGCGGCAAAAACATTCAGTACTTC.

V is TRBV2 and J is TRBJ2-1, with 7 bases lining up with TRBD2. CDR1 is SNHLY and CDR2 is FYNNEI in the germline V gene. V shed 2 bases and J 4 bases; nucleotides not matched to a gene: 8. The CDR3 is 16 residues long. The CDR3 nucleotides read TGTGCCAGCAGTGAATTCCCGCGGGGGACTTACAATGAGCAGTTCTTC. Its protein product is CASSEFPRGTYNEQFF.

The CDR3 reads CASSEGRGGGGLSDTQYF. In DNA, the CDR3 is TGTGCCAGCAGTGAGGGCAGGGGCGGCGGGGGGTTATCAGATACGCAGTATTTT. V gene TRBV6-1 combines with J gene TRBJ2-3; 8 bases agree with TRBD2. Germline V gene sequence: CDR1 MNHNS, CDR2 SASEGT. Trimming at V came to 3 bases and at J to 4 bases, leaving 15 bases not matched to a gene. The CDR3 contains 18 residues.

This clone was found a few times. The V and J genes are TRBV18 and TRBJ2-7; D is possibly TRBD1 or TRBD2 (5 bases each). V lost 1 base and J lost 0, with 13 bases in between. The length of the CDR3 is 16 residues. The germline V gene encodes CDR1 KGHSH and CDR2 LQKENI. CDR3 loop: CASSPRGQGDSYEQYF. The CDR3 DNA reads TGTGCCAGCTCACCACGAGGGCAGGGAGACTCCTACGAGCAGTACTTC.

J is TRBJ1-4 and V is TRBV2; no reliable D call. Germline V gene lookup returns CDR1 SNHLY and CDR2 FYNNEI. This CDR3 region has 13 residues. The V and J ends lost 7 bases and 3 bases respectively, with 9 bases between them. The CDR3, as DNA: TGTGCCAGCAAGGGTTCACCTAATGAAAAACTGTTTTTT. Translating gives CASKGSPNEKLFF.

This clone was seen more than once but under ten times. The genes are TRBV6-5 and TRBJ1-1; TRBD1 might be the D (5 bases). CDR1 and CDR2 from the germline V gene are MNHEY and SVGAGI. This CDR3 has 14 amino acids. Trimming cost V 6 bases and J 2 bases, with 13 bases left between them. DNA of the CDR3: TGTGCCAGCAGCCACGAGAGGGGTAACACTGAAGCTTTCTTT. Its protein product is CASSHERGNTEAFF.

The table lists this clone with a few counts. The J gene is TRBJ2-3, the V gene TRBV5-1; no reliable D call. Per the germline V gene, CDR1 is SGHRS and CDR2 is YFSETQ. With 0 bases removed from V and 3 bases from J, the gap between germline ends came to 11 bases. This CDR3 region has 15 residues. CDR3 in amino acids: CASSLVPGSTDTQYF. The CDR3 DNA sequence: TGCGCCAGCAGCTTGGTTCCGGGTTCTACAGATACGCAGTATTTT.

In its sample, this clone was seen a few times. This chain joins TRBV27 and TRBJ1-6, with D unresolved. CDR1 and CDR2 from the germline V gene are MNHEY and SMNVEV (reference sequence). The germline V and J ends were trimmed by 1 base and 8 bases, with 3 bases remaining between them. The CDR3 length is 12 residues. The CDR3 DNA sequence: TGTGCCAGCAGTTTATACGATTCACCCCTCCACTTT. Protein sequence: CASSLYDSPLHF.

The chain links TRBV15 to TRBJ1-5; maybe TRBD1 (5 bases). V was trimmed by 8 bases and J by 1 base, leaving 12 bases between them. There are 14 residues in the CDR3. Germline lookup yields CDR1 LNHNV and CDR2 YYDKDF (reference sequence). This chain's CDR3 is CATANPGSNQPQHF. The CDR3 coding sequence is TGTGCCACCGCAAACCCAGGGAGCAATCAGCCCCAGCATTTT. Filled out from reference TRBV15 and TRBJ1-5, the complete variable domain reads DAMVIQNPRYQVTQFGKPVTLSCSQTLNHNVMYWYQQKSSQAPKLLFHYYDKDFNNEADTPDNFQSRRPNTSFCFLDIRSPGLGDTAMYLCATANPGSNQPQHFGDGTRLSIL.

V and J are TRBV5-6 and TRBJ2-5, with a tentative D call TRBD1 (6 bases). The CDR3 loop spans 13 amino acids. Trimming cost V 6 bases and J 0 bases, with 9 bases left between them. Germline V gene data show CDR1 as SGHDT and CDR2 as YYEEEE. The CDR3 region has the DNA TGTGCCAGCACCCACAGGGACCAAGAGACCCAGTACTTC. Translation gives CASTHRDQETQYF.

The rearrangement uses TRBV21-1 and TRBJ1-1; TRBD1, the table's D call, lacks a check against the DNA. TRBV21-1 is a listed pseudogene. This CDR3 has 15 residues. CDR3 DNA sequence: TGTGCCAGCAGCCGATACCGGACAGGGGAGGCTGAAGCTTTCTTT. Translating gives CASSRYRTGEAEAFF.

V is TRBV27 and J is TRBJ2-1, with no clear D. V was trimmed by 10 bases and J by 0 bases, leaving 13 bases between them. CDR1 is MNHEY, CDR2 SMNVEV, per germline (reference sequence). The CDR3 extends over 14 amino acids. The CDR3 loop is CATSGQSSYNEQFF. CDR3 DNA sequence: TGTGCCACTTCAGGCCAAAGCTCCTACAATGAGCAGTTCTTC.

This clone was recorded a few times. The chain links TRBV5-1 to TRBJ2-7, with D possibly called TRBD1 or TRBD2 (5 bases each). The CDR3 runs to 19 residues. Germline lookup yields CDR1 SGHRS and CDR2 YFSETQ. Trimming cost V 4 bases and J 0 bases, with 26 bases left between them. The CDR3 loop is CASSPGTELSDSLSYEQYF. The DNA of the CDR3 is TGCGCCAGCAGCCCTGGGACCGAGCTATCCGATTCCCTCTCCTACGAGCAGTACTTC. The whole variable domain, filled in from reference TRBV5-1 and TRBJ2-7, reads KAGVTQTPRYLIKTRGQQVTLSCSPISGHRSVSWYQQTPGQGLQFLFEYFSETQRNKGNFPGRFSGRQFSNSRSEMNVSTLELGDSALYLCASSPGTELSDSLSYEQYFGPGTRLTVT.

The chain couples TRBV18 to TRBJ2-5; D gene uncertain. Deletions cut 0 bases from V and 6 bases from J, with 5 bases between. This CDR3 spans 12 amino acids. Germline V gene lookup returns CDR1 KGHSH and CDR2 LQKENI. The CDR3: CASSPPGKTQYF. In DNA form, the CDR3 reads TGTGCCAGCTCACCACCGGGAAAGACCCAGTACTTC.

This rearrangement joins TRBV19 to TRBJ2-2; 9 bases are shared with TRBD1. The V segment lost 10 bases and the J segment 4 bases; nucleotides outside the gene matches: 13. This CDR3 spans 16 amino acids. Germline assignment: CDR1 LNHDA and CDR2 SQIVND (reference sequence). The CDR3 DNA reads as TGTGCCACCCACGCTACCGGGACAGGGCTCACCGGGGAGCTGTTTTTT. The encoded protein is CATHATGTGLTGELFF.

The chain has TRBV6-1 and TRBJ2-3, with TRBD2 as a possible D gene (6 bases). This CDR3 is built from 15 residues. Per the germline V gene, CDR1 is MNHNS and CDR2 is SASEGT. Deletions cut 5 bases from V and 2 bases from J, with 14 bases between. The CDR3 is CASSLRGGDTDTQYF. CDR3 coding DNA: TGTGCCAGCAGTTTAAGGGGCGGGGACACAGATACGCAGTATTTT.

V is TRBV11-2 and J is TRBJ2-5; D tentatively fits TRBD1 or TRBD2 (5 bases each). Trimming cost V 5 bases and J 5 bases, with 15 bases left between them. Germline V gene data show CDR1 as SGHAT and CDR2 as FQNNGV. The CDR3 is 14 amino acids. CDR3 nucleotides: TGTGCCAGCAGCCGACTTAGTGGGGACGAGACCCAGTACTTC. Translated, it gives CASSRLSGDETQYF.

The chain uses TRBV5-1 and TRBJ2-7, with D perhaps matching TRBD1 or TRBD2 (5 bases each). The V end lost 2 bases, the J end lost 6 bases, and 15 bases lay between the germline ends. Germline V gives CDR1 SGHRS, CDR2 YFSETQ. CDR3 length: 14 residues. The CDR3 loop is CASSLGTASAEQYF. Here the CDR3 DNA reads TGCGCCAGCAGCTTAGGGACCGCAAGCGCCGAGCAGTACTTC.

Only a few counts were recorded for this clone. The chain recombines TRBV9 with TRBJ2-3; D may match TRBD1 or TRBD2 (6 bases each). Germline lookup yields CDR1 SGDLS and CDR2 YYNGEE. Between the trimmed V and J ends, which lost 3 bases and 6 bases, there was a span of 17 bases. The CDR3 has 15 residues. CDR3 DNA: TGTGCCAGCAGCGCCAGACCGGGGGCGGGGGATACGCAGTATTTT. Translation gives CASSARPGAGDTQYF.

This chain joins TRBV21-1 and TRBJ2-7; the listed D gene, TRBD2, was not tested against the DNA. TRBV21-1 is a pseudogene locus. The CDR3 loop spans 19 amino acids. The CDR3 coding sequence is TGTGCCAGCAGCAAAGAATCAGGACTAGAGTCGTACCTGACCTACGAGCAGTACTTC. This translates into CASSKESGLESYLTYEQYF.